The T cell receptor (beta chain) under discussion was sequenced for a study of identical twins. One entry per CDR3 protein results from TCRdb running MiXCR on the 5' RACE reads. The profile covers about 690,000 distinct CDR3 sequences, with about 20% appearing a single time and around 4.5% taken by the ten largest. The table lists this clonotype with many counts. Its antigen remains unknown. J gave up 0 bases and V 6 bases, and 5 bases lay outside the gene matches. The V gene's germline CDR1 is SNHLY and CDR2 FYNNEI. CDR3 length: 15 residues. Overall study results and limits: Invariant cells of the MAIT and iNKT types might have partly distorted the zero-insertion analyses.

These data also formed part of another study, on T cells expressing NK-cell markers. That investigation notes: Expanded NKG2C+ T cell clones had unclear HCMV specificity.

The chain recombines TRBV2 with TRBJ2-3, with 8 bases that match TRBD2. Sequencing was performed on PBMCs. The receptor was isolated from a young woman in good health. The CDR3 sequence: CASSGRATSTDTQYF. The CDR3 DNA reads as TGTGCCAGCAGCGGGAGGGCCACTAGCACAGATACGCAGTATTTT.